This TCR beta chain derives from a study of CD8+ T cells in alopecia areata. Turning to the study itself: A 6-month period off drug followed tofacitinib, which lasted 6 to 18 months.

Study-level results: Links between baseline CD8+ expansion and response need larger treated cohorts. Across lesional scalp, and particularly alopecia totalis/universalis, clonality surpassed that of normal scalp.

This sample's treatment: oral pan-JAK inhibitor, 5-10 mg twice daily. Peripheral blood samples and lesional scalp punch biopsies were obtained from alopecia areata patients. The sample holds a few counts of this clone. Its antigen remains unknown. V lost 1 base, J lost 0 bases, and 4 bases lay in between. Germline CDR1 reads SGHVS; CDR2 reads FQNEAQ. CDR3 size: 15 residues. As the sequencing template, cDNA was produced by extracting RNA and reverse transcribing it. TCRdb keeps only in-frame clones here, not all; method: immunoSEQ multiplex PCR. The sample lists 200,000 or so clones, nearly 60% occurring once.

The origin of this receptor is a human donor with alopecia areata. The chain employs TRBV7-8 and TRBJ2-6; no reliable D call. The sequenced sample was CD4+ T cells sorted from blood, obtained at week 24, from a patient treated with tofacitinib. CDR3 coding DNA: TGTGCCAGCAGCTTAGGGGGCTCTGGGGCCAACGTCCTGACTTTC. Translating gives CASSLGGSGANVLTF.